This T cell receptor (beta chain) was found in a study of blood T cell repertoires in COVID-19. CDR3 size: 19 residues. With V trimmed by 7 bases and J by 2 bases, 17 bases remained unmatched. Looked up from germline, CDR1 is LNHDA and CDR2 is SQIVND (reference sequence). Recovered status applied to Cohort 3 donors who had two consecutive negative PCRs. It also applied to those with clearance or with symptom resolution. Profiled with immunoSEQ multiplex PCR; TCRdb holds only in-frame clones, not every one. The repertoire holds about 210,000 clones, with around 92% as singletons. The sequence was obtained from a young woman who had recovered from COVID-19. The chain recombines TRBV19 with TRBJ2-6; 7 nucleotides match TRBD1. The sequencing input was PBMCs or T cells enriched from blood (not recorded which). The DNA of the CDR3 is TGTGCCAGTACCACAACACCCGGACAGGAGTATACTGGGGCCAACGTCCTGACTTTC. This codes for CASTTTPGQEYTGANVLTF.